These T cell receptor beta chains were read from a single sample in a study of T cells in Graves' hyperthyroidism and ophthalmopathy. In TCRdb, the multiplex PCR reads were re-called with MiXCR into one record per CDR3 protein. The data contain around 700,000 distinct CDR3 sequences, over 15% of them singletons. Material for sequencing was blood. All receptors derive from a woman in her forties or fifties with Graves' hyperthyroidism that later progressed to Graves' ophthalmopathy. Both conserved end residues are part of each CDR3. The order of the fields is clone size, J gene, V gene, D gene, CDR3 protein, CDR3 DNA. D genes are given only for firm matches. Clone size is shown for a subset of rows, as once, few, many or a class of expanded clone.

>NA|TRBJ1-1|TRBV19|NA
CATAGRGVTEAFF
TGTGCCACAGCCGGCAGGGGCGTCACTGAAGCTTTCTTT
>NA|TRBJ2-1|TRBV20-1|TRBD2
CSANGAGGLPNEQFF
TGCAGTGCTAACGGAGCGGGGGGGCTTCCCAATGAGCAGTTCTTC
>few|TRBJ1-3|TRBV6-1|NA
CASSVQDITGNTIYF
TGTGCCAGCAGTGTACAGGATATCACTGGAAACACCATATATTTT
>NA|TRBJ2-3|TRBV6-2/TRBV6-3|NA
CASSYSGGRRTDTQYF
TGTGCCAGCAGTTACTCGGGGGGAAGGAGGACAGATACGCAGTATTTT
>NA|TRBJ2-3|TRBV20-1|TRBD2
CSRTSGADTQYF
TGCAGCCGGACTAGCGGGGCGGATACGCAGTATTTT
>many|TRBJ1-1|TRBV30|NA
CAWSVRGELRDTEAFF
TGTGCCTGGAGTGTACGCGGCGAACTAAGGGACACTGAAGCTTTCTTT
>NA|TRBJ1-2|TRBV10-3|TRBD1
CATTGATGVRGGYTF
TGTGCCACTACAGGGGCCACGGGTGTTCGGGGTGGCTACACCTTC
>few|TRBJ1-2|TRBV4-1|NA
CASSQDLTDYGYTF
TGCGCCAGCAGCCAAGATTTGACAGACTATGGCTACACCTTC
>many|TRBJ2-2|TRBV18|NA
CASSPPDGGNTGELFF
TGTGCCAGCTCACCACCCGACGGGGGAAACACCGGGGAGCTGTTTTTT
>many|TRBJ2-1|TRBV3-1|NA
CASSQVQGSNEQFF
TGTGCCAGCAGCCAAGTACAGGGTAGCAATGAGCAGTTCTTC
>few|TRBJ1-1|TRBV9|NA
CASSASRDKNTEAFF
TGTGCCAGCAGCGCGTCCCGGGACAAAAACACTGAAGCTTTCTTT
>few|TRBJ2-3|TRBV30|TRBD2
CAWSGTSDAQYF
TGTGCCTGGAGTGGGACTAGCGACGCGCAGTATTTT
>NA|TRBJ2-7|TRBV10-2|NA
CASRATSSVQYF
TGCGCCAGCAGAGCTACCTCGAGTGTGCAGTACTTC
>many|TRBJ2-7|TRBV7-9|TRBD1
CASSPDRFYSYEQYF
TGTGCCAGCAGCCCGGACAGGTTCTACTCCTACGAGCAGTACTTC
>NA|TRBJ2-1|TRBV6-1|TRBD1
CASSARDRGLNEQFF
TGTGCCAGCAGTGCTCGGGACAGGGGTCTCAATGAGCAGTTCTTC
>NA|TRBJ2-7|TRBV5-1|NA
CASSLDLALPPREQYF
TGTGCCAGCAGCTTGGATTTGGCCCTCCCCCCGAGAGAGCAGTACTTC
>few|TRBJ1-1|TRBV9|NA
CASSARTVMNTEAFF
TGTGCCAGCAGCGCTCGGACAGTTATGAACACTGAAGCTTTCTTT
>NA|TRBJ2-3|TRBV6-2/TRBV6-3|TRBD2
CASRSSGGGGNTQYF
TGTGCCAGCAGATCTAGCGGGGGGGGGGGGAATACGCAGTATTTT